A selection of T cell receptor beta chains follows, all from one sample in a study of cytomegalovirus exposure and HLA in healthy donors. The method was immunoSEQ multiplex PCR; TCRdb's version includes in-frame clones alone and lacks a portion of them. The data show 200,000 to 250,000 clones, with roughly 80% seen just once and approximately 3% held by the top ten. Sequencing was performed on PBMCs. Receptor source: a woman in her twenties or thirties in good health and CMV-seronegative. Each CDR3 is given with its conserved first and last residue. D genes are given only for firm matches. Clone size is given for some rows only: seen once, a few or many times, or a class if the clone is expanded.

>TRBV5-1|.|TRBJ1-1|few
CASSLNTHMNTEAFF
TGCGCCAGCAGCTTGAACACACACATGAACACTGAAGCTTTCTTT
>TRBV11-3|.|TRBJ1-5|.
CASSLVPGNSNQPQHF
TGTGCCAGCAGCTTAGTCCCAGGGAACAGCAATCAGCCCCAGCATTTT
>TRBV5-3|.|TRBJ2-6|.
CARSLSSGANVLTF
TGTGCCAGAAGCCTGAGCTCTGGGGCCAACGTCCTGACTTTC
>TRBV13|.|TRBJ1-1|.
CASSLASTEAFF
TGTGCCAGCAGCCTAGCGAGCACTGAAGCTTTCTTT
>TRBV18|TRBD1|TRBJ2-7|.
CASSPGTGAISYEQYF
TGTGCCAGCTCACCCGGGACAGGGGCGATCTCCTACGAGCAGTACTTC
>TRBV19|.|TRBJ1-2|.
CASSPGVWLYGYTF
TGTGCCAGTAGTCCGGGGGTTTGGCTCTATGGCTACACCTTC
>TRBV14|TRBD1|TRBJ1-2|.
CASSQGATGGFYYGYTF
TGTGCCAGCAGCCAAGGAGCGACAGGGGGTTTTTACTATGGCTACACCTTC
>TRBV5-1|TRBD1|TRBJ2-7|.
CASSPRDRVWYEQYF
TGCGCCAGCAGCCCACGCGACAGGGTTTGGTACGAGCAGTACTTC
>TRBV10-3|TRBD2|TRBJ2-1|.
CAISPTSDSYNEQFF
TGTGCCATCAGCCCTACTAGCGACTCCTACAATGAGCAGTTCTTC
>TRBV19|TRBD2|TRBJ2-1|once
CASRASGRTDEQFF
TGTGCCAGTAGGGCTAGCGGGAGAACCGATGAGCAGTTCTTC
>TRBV7-8|TRBD1|TRBJ2-7|.
CASSFETGTYEQYF
TGTGCCAGCAGCTTCGAGACAGGGACCTACGAGCAGTACTTC